This TCR beta chain stems from a study of cytomegalovirus exposure and HLA in healthy donors. Study at large: An early release of data contained about 85 million unique TCRs, which came from HLA-typed donors.

Trimming removed 4 bases from V and 4 bases from J; junction bases left unmatched: 2. Per the germline V gene, CDR1 is LGHNA and CDR2 is YSLEER. This CDR3 has 15 residues. With 60 Vbeta and 13 Jbeta primers, the PCR was carried out. Profiling relied on immunoSEQ multiplex PCR, and the TCRdb table lists in-frame clones only, not all of them. The sample yields tens of thousands of clones, roughly 80% seen once. The chain is built from TRBV4-3 and TRBJ2-7; 15 positions agree with TRBD2. The sequenced material came from PBMCs. The TCR sequence derives from a woman aged 40 to 49 in good health and CMV-seropositive. The CDR3 loop reads CASSRTSGGGYEQYF. For the CDR3, the DNA is TGCGCCAGCAGCCGGACTAGCGGGGGGGGGTACGAGCAGTACTTC.